Below, 25 T cell receptor beta chains from the same sample are listed, as sequenced in a study of cytomegalovirus exposure and HLA in healthy donors. PCR employed 60 Vbeta and 13 Jbeta primers. Sequenced by immunoSEQ multiplex PCR; TCRdb stores in-frame clones only, minus some. The sample includes roughly 180,000 clones, over 80% seen only once; the top ten take less than 2%. Sequencing used PBMCs. These receptors were collected from a man in his forties in good health and CMV-seronegative.

The chain combines TRBV7-9 with TRBJ2-5; D perhaps matches TRBD2 (6 bases). Trimming removed 5 bases from V and 3 bases from J, with 13 bases in between. The length of the CDR3 is 14 residues. CDR1 is SEHNR and CDR2 is FQNEAQ in the germline V gene (reference sequence). The CDR3 DNA reads TGTGCCAGCAGCCTACAGCGGAGGGAAGAGACCCAGTACTTC. Residues: CASSLQRREETQYF.

CDR3 loop: CASKSLADYNEQFF. The DNA for the CDR3 is TGTGCCAGTAAATCACTAGCGGACTACAATGAGCAGTTCTTC. This chain links TRBV19 with TRBJ2-1; 8 bases fit TRBD2. J was trimmed by 3 bases and V by 7 bases; bases with no gene match: 5. The CDR3 loop spans 14 amino acids. Germline V lookup: CDR1 LNHDA, CDR2 SQIVND (reference sequence).

The chain combines TRBV6-6 with TRBJ2-5, with 8 nucleotides matching TRBD1. Germline CDR1 reads MNHNY; CDR2 reads SVGAGI (reference sequence). V gave up 6 bases and J gave up 4 bases; unmatched junction bases: 7. The CDR3 consists of 14 residues. The CDR3 reads CASSDRDRLETQYF. CDR3 sequence (DNA): TGTGCCAGCAGCGACCGGGACAGGCTAGAGACCCAGTACTTC.

This clone was seen only a few times. The V gene is TRBV7-6, the J gene TRBJ2-5, with TRBD2 matching over 13 bases. The CDR3 loop spans 15 amino acids. The germline V gene encodes CDR1 SGHVS and CDR2 FNYEAQ. V trimming: 5 bases; J trimming: 5 bases; junction bases outside the gene matches: 5. The CDR3 loop reads CASSMGLAGKETQYF. In nucleotides, the CDR3 is TGTGCCAGCAGCATGGGACTAGCGGGAAAGGAGACCCAGTACTTC.

This clone was counted a few times. The rearrangement joins TRBV6-1 to TRBJ2-7; 11 nucleotides align to TRBD1. With 6 bases clipped from V and 0 bases from J, the junction kept 4 bases outside the gene matches. CDR3 size: 15 residues. CDR1 and CDR2 (germline): MNHNS, SASEGT. The CDR3 loop is CASRTDRGLSYEQYF. CDR3 in DNA: TGTGCCAGCAGGACGGACAGGGGGCTCTCCTACGAGCAGTACTTC.

This chain links TRBV25-1 with TRBJ2-5, with a possible D match to TRBD2 (7 bases). Deletions cut 6 bases from V and 5 bases from J, with 16 bases between. This CDR3 has 14 amino acids. Germline CDR1 reads MGHDK; CDR2 reads SYGVNS. The CDR3 bases are TGTGCCAGCAGGACCCCGGGGGGCTGGGAGACCCAGTACTTC. Translation: CASRTPGGWETQYF. Filled out from reference TRBV25-1 and TRBJ2-5, the complete variable domain reads EADIYQTPRYLVIGTGKKITLECSQTMGHDKMYWYQQDPGMELHLIHYSYGVNSTEKGDLSSESTVSRIRTEHFPLTLESARPSHTSQYLCASRTPGGWETQYFGPGTRLLVL.

V gene TRBV6-5 combines with J gene TRBJ1-3, with TRBD1 identical over 8 bases. This CDR3 contains 13 residues. The germline V gene has CDR1 MNHEY and CDR2 SVGAGI. After removal of 5 bases from V and 7 bases from J, the junction contained 4 bases not matched to a gene. The CDR3 nucleotides read TGTGCCAGCAGTCCCTGGACAGGGAACACCATATATTTT. Its translation is CASSPWTGNTIYF.

V is TRBV11-3 and J is TRBJ2-7; 7 nucleotides line up with TRBD1. CDR3 length equals 15 residues. V gave up 3 bases and J gave up 2 bases; unmatched junction bases: 7. Germline lookup yields CDR1 SGHNT and CDR2 YENEEA. CDR3 amino acids: CASSFTTGAPYEQYF. The CDR3 DNA reads TGTGCCAGCAGCTTTACAACAGGGGCCCCCTACGAGCAGTACTTC.

The chain employs TRBV4-3 and TRBJ2-1, with 9 bases aligning to TRBD2. The length of the CDR3 is 17 residues. The junction had 7 bases not matched to a gene; V was cut back by 0 bases and J by 4 bases. Germline-derived CDR1 and CDR2 are LGHNA and YSLEER. The CDR3 reads CASSQDRSSGVYNEQFF. CDR3 sequence (DNA): TGCGCCAGCAGCCAAGATAGGTCTAGCGGGGTATACAATGAGCAGTTCTTC.

This rearrangement joins TRBV21-1 to TRBJ1-2. TRBV21-1 is noted as a pseudogene. This CDR3 has 17 amino acids. Written as DNA, the CDR3 is TGTGCCAGCGGAGAGCCAGGAGATGACCGAGGGAACTATGGCTACACCTTC. This sequence encodes CASGEPGDDRGNYGYTF.

Comments on this clone: Other nucleotide sequences in the sample specify the same CDR3. The chain is built from TRBV21-1 and TRBJ1-2. TRBV21-1 is annotated as a pseudogene. The CDR3 is 11 residues long. The CDR3 sequence: CASSRGSGYTF. DNA of the CDR3: TGTGCCAGCAGCAGAGGCTCCGGCTACACCTTC.

The chain combines TRBV19 with TRBJ2-7; D uncertain. Germline CDR1 is LNHDA and CDR2 is SQIVND (reference sequence). The CDR3 loop spans 13 amino acids. V lost 0 bases and J 0 bases, leaving 3 bases between the germline ends. CDR3 sequence (DNA): TGTGCCAGTAGTATAGAGAGCTCCTACGAGCAGTACTTC. Translated, it gives CASSIESSYEQYF.

The chain combines TRBV4-1 with TRBJ2-1; a weak D match, TRBD1 (5 bases). Germline V lookup: CDR1 MGHRA, CDR2 YSYEKL. This CDR3 has 18 amino acids. Deletions cut 0 bases from V and 0 bases from J, with 15 bases between. The CDR3 bases are TGCGCCAGCAGCCAAGATGCTTCCCAGGGCACCTCCTACAATGAGCAGTTCTTC. As protein: CASSQDASQGTSYNEQFF.

J is TRBJ1-3 and V is TRBV27; 9 bases map to TRBD1. Germline V gives CDR1 MNHEY, CDR2 SMNVEV (reference sequence). Trimming at V came to 3 bases and at J to 5 bases, leaving 5 bases not matched to a gene. This CDR3 comprises 15 residues. CDR3 bases: TGTGCCAGCAGTTTGGGGACAGGGCAAAGAAACACCATATATTTT. Amino acids: CASSLGTGQRNTIYF.

Written as DNA, the CDR3 is TGTGCCAGTAGTATGAGTGCAGGGACAGGAGGAAACACCATATATTTT. Protein sequence: CASSMSAGTGGNTIYF. This rearrangement joins TRBV19 to TRBJ1-3, with 8 bases identical to TRBD1. CDR3 length: 16 amino acids. V shed 3 bases and J 4 bases; nucleotides not matched to a gene: 8. Germline-derived CDR1 and CDR2 are LNHDA and SQIVND (reference sequence). The full variable domain, in which reference TRBV19 and TRBJ1-3 provide the parts outside the CDR3, is DGGITQSPKYLFRKEGQNVTLSCEQNLNHDAMYWYRQDPGQGLRLIYYSQIVNDFQKGDIAEGYSVSREKKESFPLTVTSAQKNPTAFYLCASSMSAGTGGNTIYFGEGSWLTVV.

This rearrangement joins TRBV5-1 to TRBJ2-5; 11 bases match TRBD2. This CDR3 is 14 amino acids long. The V segment lost 3 bases and the J segment 5 bases; nucleotides outside the gene matches: 3. The germline gives CDR1 SGHRS, CDR2 YFSETQ. CDR3 sequence (DNA): TGCGCCAGCAGCTCTTCTAGCGGGGGGGAGACCCAGTACTTC. Encoded protein: CASSSSSGGETQYF.

The genes are TRBV30 and TRBJ1-4, with D possibly TRBD1 on 6 matching bases. The CDR3 contains 12 residues. Looked up from germline, CDR1 is GTSNPN and CDR2 is SVGIG (reference sequence). Trimming left V 1 base short and J 9 bases short, with 9 bases between. CDR3 in amino acids: CAWSEGTQKLFF. CDR3 DNA sequence: TGTGCCTGGAGTGAAGGGACACAAAAACTGTTTTTT.

V is TRBV4-3 and J is TRBJ1-4; D is perhaps TRBD1 (6 bases). In germline, CDR1 is LGHNA, CDR2 YSLEER. Trimming pared 8 bases from V and 8 bases from J, leaving 12 bases between. The CDR3 length is 12 residues. CDR3 nucleotide sequence: TGCGCCAGCTCGAGAGGGGGAGAAAAACTGTTTTTT. Translated: CASSRGGEKLFF.

The V gene is TRBV19, the J gene TRBJ2-7; TRBD1 agrees at 12 bases. Unmatched junction bases numbered 11, after V lost 5 bases and J lost 9 bases. The CDR3 is 15 residues long. Germline-derived CDR1 and CDR2 are LNHDA and SQIVND (reference sequence). Here the CDR3 DNA reads TGTGCCAGTAGTCCCGGGGGGACAGGGGGCTTGGTGCAGTACTTC. As protein: CASSPGGTGGLVQYF.

V is TRBV29-1 and J is TRBJ2-1, with TRBD1 matching over 10 bases. In germline, CDR1 is SQVTM, CDR2 ANQGSEA. CDR3 length: 14 residues. J lost 3 bases, V lost 5 bases, and 4 bases had no gene match. CDR3 sequence: CSVLRTGGYNEQFF. The CDR3 nucleotides read TGCAGCGTTCTAAGGACAGGGGGCTACAATGAGCAGTTCTTC.

The gene calls are TRBV30 and TRBJ2-4; 8 bases are shared with TRBD1. Germline V gene data show CDR1 as GTSNPN and CDR2 as SVGIG (reference sequence). V shed 2 bases, J shed 7 bases, and the junction held 4 bases outside the gene matches. CDR3 length: 13 residues. CDR3 DNA sequence: TGTGCCTGGAGTTACGGGACAGGTAACATTCAGTACTTC. Amino acid sequence: CAWSYGTGNIQYF.

This clone showed up just a few times. The chain couples TRBV10-1 to TRBJ2-1; a possible D gene is TRBD1 (6 bases). Per the germline V gene, CDR1 is WNHNN and CDR2 is SYGVQD (reference sequence). V lost 11 bases and J lost 7, with 24 bases in between. There are 15 residues in the CDR3. CDR3 in amino acids: CAASVTGTPVNEQFF. CDR3 coding DNA: TGCGCCGCCTCCGTTACCGGGACACCGGTGAATGAGCAGTTCTTC.

This sequence joins TRBV9 and TRBJ2-3, with 8 positions matching TRBD2. Germline V gives CDR1 SGDLS, CDR2 YYNGEE. V shed 2 bases and J 4 bases; nucleotides not matched to a gene: 9. This CDR3 has 16 amino acids. CDR3: CASSVVSGGPADTQYF. The CDR3 region has the DNA TGTGCCAGCAGCGTGGTCTCGGGGGGGCCCGCAGATACGCAGTATTTT. Full variable domain (rest looked up from reference TRBV9 and TRBJ2-3): DSGVTQTPKHLITATGQRVTLRCSPRSGDLSVYWYQQSLDQGLQFLIQYYNGEERAKGNILERFSAQQFPDLHSELNLSSLELGDSALYFCASSVVSGGPADTQYFGPGTRLTVL.

The chain combines TRBV5-6 with TRBJ1-1, with 10 bases fitting TRBD1. CDR1 and CDR2 (germline): SGHDT, YYEEEE. With V trimmed by 4 bases and J by 1 base, 10 bases remained unmatched. The CDR3 totals 17 residues. CDR3 protein: CASSPMGQGTRNTEAFF. The CDR3 DNA is TGTGCCAGCAGCCCCATGGGACAGGGGACCAGGAACACTGAAGCTTTCTTT.

V usage is TRBV5-8 and J usage is TRBJ1-1; TRBD1 matches at 9 bases. Germline CDR1 reads SGHTS; CDR2 reads YDEGEE. CDR3 length equals 20 residues. Trimming at V came to 4 bases and at J to 1 base, leaving 20 bases not matched to a gene. CDR3 DNA: TGTGCCAGCAGCCGGGGACAGGGCGGCTCCTTCATTCGGGGGAACACTGAAGCTTTCTTT. Translation: CASSRGQGGSFIRGNTEAFF.